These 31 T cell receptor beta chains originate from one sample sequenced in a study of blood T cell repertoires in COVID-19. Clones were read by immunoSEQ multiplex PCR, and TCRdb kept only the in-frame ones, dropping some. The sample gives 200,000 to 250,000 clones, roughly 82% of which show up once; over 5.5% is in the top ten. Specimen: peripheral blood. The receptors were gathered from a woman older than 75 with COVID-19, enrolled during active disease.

CDR3: CASSLASETQYF. In nucleotides, the CDR3 is TGTGCCAGCAGTTTAGCCTCCGAGACCCAGTACTTC. This chain links TRBV12-3 or TRBV12-4 with TRBJ2-5; unclear D gene. V lost 0 bases and J lost 5, with 4 bases in between. CDR3 length equals 12 residues.

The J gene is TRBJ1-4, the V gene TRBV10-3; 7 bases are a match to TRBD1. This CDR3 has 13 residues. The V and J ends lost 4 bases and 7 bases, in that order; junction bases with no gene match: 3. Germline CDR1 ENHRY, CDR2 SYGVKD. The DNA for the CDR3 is TGTGCCATCAGTGGACAGGGCGGTGAAAAACTGTTTTTT. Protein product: CAISGQGGEKLFF.

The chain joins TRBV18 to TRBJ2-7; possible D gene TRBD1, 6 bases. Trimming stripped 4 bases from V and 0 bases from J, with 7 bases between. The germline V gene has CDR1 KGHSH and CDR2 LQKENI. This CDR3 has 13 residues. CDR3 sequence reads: CASSQGGSYEQYF. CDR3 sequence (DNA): TGTGCCAGCTCACAAGGGGGCTCCTACGAGCAGTACTTC.

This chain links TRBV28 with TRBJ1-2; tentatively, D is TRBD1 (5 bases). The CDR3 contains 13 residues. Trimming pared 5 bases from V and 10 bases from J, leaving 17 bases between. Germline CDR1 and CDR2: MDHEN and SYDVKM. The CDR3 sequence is CASSTGPLPFYTF. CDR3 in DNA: TGTGCCAGCAGTACAGGCCCGTTACCCTTCTACACCTTC.

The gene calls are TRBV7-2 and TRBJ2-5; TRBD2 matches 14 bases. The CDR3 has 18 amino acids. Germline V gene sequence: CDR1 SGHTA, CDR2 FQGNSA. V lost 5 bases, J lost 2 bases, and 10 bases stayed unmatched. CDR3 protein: CASSLRLAGGPGQETQYF. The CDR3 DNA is TGTGCCAGCAGCCTTCGACTAGCGGGGGGGCCTGGGCAAGAGACCCAGTACTTC. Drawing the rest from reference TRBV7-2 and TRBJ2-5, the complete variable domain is GAGVSQSPSNKVTEKGKDVELRCDPISGHTALYWYRQSLGQGLEFLIYFQGNSAPDKSGLPSDRFSAERTGGSVSTLTIQRTQQEDSAVYLCASSLRLAGGPGQETQYFGPGTRLLVL.

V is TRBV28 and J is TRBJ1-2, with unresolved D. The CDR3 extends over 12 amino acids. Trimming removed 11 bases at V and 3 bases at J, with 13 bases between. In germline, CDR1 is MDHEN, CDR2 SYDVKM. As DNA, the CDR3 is TGTGCCGCGGGCGTTCGCCACTATGGCTACACCTTC. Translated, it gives CAAGVRHYGYTF.

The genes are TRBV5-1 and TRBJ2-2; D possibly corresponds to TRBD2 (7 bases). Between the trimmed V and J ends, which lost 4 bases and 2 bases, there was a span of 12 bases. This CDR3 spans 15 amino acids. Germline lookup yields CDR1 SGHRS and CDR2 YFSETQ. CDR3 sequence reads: CASSRGGGNTGELFF. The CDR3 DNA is TGCGCCAGCAGCCGCGGCGGGGGCAACACCGGGGAGCTGTTTTTT.

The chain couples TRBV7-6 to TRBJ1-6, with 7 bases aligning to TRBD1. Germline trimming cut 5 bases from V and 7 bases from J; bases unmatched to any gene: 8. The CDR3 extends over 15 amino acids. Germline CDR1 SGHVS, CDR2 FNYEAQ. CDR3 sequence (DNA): TGTGCCAGCAGCCGAGTCCACAGGGGCAATTCACCCCTCCACTTT. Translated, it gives CASSRVHRGNSPLHF.

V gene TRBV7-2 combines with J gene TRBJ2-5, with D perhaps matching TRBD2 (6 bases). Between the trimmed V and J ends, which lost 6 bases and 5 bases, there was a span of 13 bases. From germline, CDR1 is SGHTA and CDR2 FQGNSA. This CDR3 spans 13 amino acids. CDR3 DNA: TGTGCCAGCAGGGGACCGGGACTCGAGACCCAGTACTTC. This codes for CASRGPGLETQYF.

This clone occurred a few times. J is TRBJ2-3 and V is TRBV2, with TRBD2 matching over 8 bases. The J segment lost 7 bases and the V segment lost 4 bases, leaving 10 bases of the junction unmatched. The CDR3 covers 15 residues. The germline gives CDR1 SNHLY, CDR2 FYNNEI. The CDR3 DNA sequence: TGTGCCAGCAGTGGCCCTCAGCGGGGGTCCTATACGCAGTATTTT. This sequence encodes CASSGPQRGSYTQYF. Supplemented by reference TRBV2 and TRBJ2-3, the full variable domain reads EPEVTQTPSHQVTQMGQEVILRCVPISNHLYFYWYRQILGQKVEFLVSFYNNEISEKSEIFDDQFSVERPDGSNFTLKIRSTKLEDSAMYFCASSGPQRGSYTQYFGPGTRLTVL.

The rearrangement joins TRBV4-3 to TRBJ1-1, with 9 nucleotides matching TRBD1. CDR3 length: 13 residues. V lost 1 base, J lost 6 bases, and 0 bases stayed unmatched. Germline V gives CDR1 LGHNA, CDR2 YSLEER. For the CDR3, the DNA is TGCGCCAGCAGCCAAGGGACAGGGGCTGAAGCTTTCTTT. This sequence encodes CASSQGTGAEAFF.

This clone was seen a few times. The CDR3 spells CASSSDSYNEQFF. The CDR3 DNA reads TGTGCCAGCAGTTCGGACAGTTACAATGAGCAGTTCTTC. The V call is TRBV11-3, the J call TRBJ2-1; D is perhaps TRBD1 (6 bases). CDR1 is SGHNT, CDR2 YENEEA, per germline. V shed 6 bases and J shed 4 bases, with 10 bases lying between them. The CDR3 contains 13 residues.

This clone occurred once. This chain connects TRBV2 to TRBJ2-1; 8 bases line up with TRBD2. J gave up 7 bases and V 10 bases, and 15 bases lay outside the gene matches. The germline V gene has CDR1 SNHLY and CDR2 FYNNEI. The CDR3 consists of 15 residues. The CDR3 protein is CAISSGAGTSNEQFF. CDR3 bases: TGTGCCATAAGTAGCGGGGCAGGGACATCGAATGAGCAGTTCTTC.

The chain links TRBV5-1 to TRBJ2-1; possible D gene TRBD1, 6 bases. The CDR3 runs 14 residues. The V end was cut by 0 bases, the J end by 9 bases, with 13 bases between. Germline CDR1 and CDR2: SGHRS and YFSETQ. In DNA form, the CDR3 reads TGCGCCAGCAGCTTGGAACTAATAGGGGGTGAGCAGTTCTTC. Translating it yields CASSLELIGGEQFF.

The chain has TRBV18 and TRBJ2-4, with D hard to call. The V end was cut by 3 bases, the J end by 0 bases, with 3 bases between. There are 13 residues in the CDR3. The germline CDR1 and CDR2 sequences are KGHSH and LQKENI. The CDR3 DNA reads TGTGCCAGCTCACCCCTAGCCAAAAACATTCAGTACTTC. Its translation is CASSPLAKNIQYF.

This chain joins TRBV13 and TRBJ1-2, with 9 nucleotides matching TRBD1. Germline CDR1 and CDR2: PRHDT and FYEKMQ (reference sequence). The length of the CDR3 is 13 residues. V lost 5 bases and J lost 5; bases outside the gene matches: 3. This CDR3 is CASSRDREYGYTF. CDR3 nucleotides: TGTGCCAGCAGCCGGGACAGGGAGTATGGCTACACCTTC. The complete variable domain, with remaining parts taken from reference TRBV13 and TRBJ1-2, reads AAGVIQSPRHLIKEKRETATLKCYPIPRHDTVYWYQQGPGQDPQFLISFYEKMQSDKGSIPDRFSAQQFSDYHSELNMSSLELGDSALYFCASSRDREYGYTFGSGTRLTVV.

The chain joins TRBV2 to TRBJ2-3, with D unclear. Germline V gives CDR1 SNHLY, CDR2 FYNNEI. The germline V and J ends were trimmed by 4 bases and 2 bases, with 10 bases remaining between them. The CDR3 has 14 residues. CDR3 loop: CASSAQTFTDTQYF. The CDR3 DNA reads TGTGCCAGCAGTGCTCAGACTTTCACAGATACGCAGTATTTT.

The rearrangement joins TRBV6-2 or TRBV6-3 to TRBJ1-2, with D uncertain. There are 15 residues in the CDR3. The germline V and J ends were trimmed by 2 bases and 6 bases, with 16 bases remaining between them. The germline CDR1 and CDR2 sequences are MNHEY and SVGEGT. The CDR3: CASSYQRAESDGYTF. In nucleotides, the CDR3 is TGTGCCAGCAGTTACCAACGCGCAGAAAGCGATGGCTACACCTTC.

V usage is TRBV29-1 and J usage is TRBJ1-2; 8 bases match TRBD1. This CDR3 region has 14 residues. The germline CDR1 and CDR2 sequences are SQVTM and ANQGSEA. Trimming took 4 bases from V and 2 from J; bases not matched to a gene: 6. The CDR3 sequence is CSVGPGQDNYGYTF. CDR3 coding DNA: TGCAGCGTTGGACCGGGACAGGACAACTATGGCTACACCTTC.

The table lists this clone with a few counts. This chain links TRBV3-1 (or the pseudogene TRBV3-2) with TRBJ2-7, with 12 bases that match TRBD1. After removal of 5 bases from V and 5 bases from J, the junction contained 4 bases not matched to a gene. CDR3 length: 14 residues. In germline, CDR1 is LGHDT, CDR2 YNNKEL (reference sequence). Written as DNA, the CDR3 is TGTGCCAGCAGCGCGGGACAGGGGGCCCACGAGCAGTACTTC. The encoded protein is CASSAGQGAHEQYF.

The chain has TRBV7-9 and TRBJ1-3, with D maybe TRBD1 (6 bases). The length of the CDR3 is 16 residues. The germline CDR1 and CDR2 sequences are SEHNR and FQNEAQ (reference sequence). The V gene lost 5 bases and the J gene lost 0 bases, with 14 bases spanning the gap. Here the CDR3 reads CASSTLNRDSGNTIYF. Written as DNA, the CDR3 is TGTGCCAGCAGCACCCTAAACAGGGACTCTGGAAACACCATATATTTT.

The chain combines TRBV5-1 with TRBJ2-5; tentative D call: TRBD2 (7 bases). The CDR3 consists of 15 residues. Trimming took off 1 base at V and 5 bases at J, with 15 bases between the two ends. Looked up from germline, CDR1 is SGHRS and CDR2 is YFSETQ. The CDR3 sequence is CASSLRGAVEETQYF. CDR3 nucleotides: TGCGCCAGCAGCTTGCGGGGGGCCGTTGAGGAGACCCAGTACTTC.

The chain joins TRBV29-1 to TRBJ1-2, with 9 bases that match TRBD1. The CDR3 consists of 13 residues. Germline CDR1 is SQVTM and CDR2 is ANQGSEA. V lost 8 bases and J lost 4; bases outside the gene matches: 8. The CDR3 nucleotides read TGCAGCTGCAGGACAGGGGCACTCTATGGCTACACCTTC. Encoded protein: CSCRTGALYGYTF.

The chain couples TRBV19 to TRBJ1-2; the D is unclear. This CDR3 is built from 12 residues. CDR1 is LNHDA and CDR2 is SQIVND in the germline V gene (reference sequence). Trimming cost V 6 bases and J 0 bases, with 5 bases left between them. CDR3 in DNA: TGTGCCAGTAGCTTCCCTAACTATGGCTACACCTTC. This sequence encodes CASSFPNYGYTF.

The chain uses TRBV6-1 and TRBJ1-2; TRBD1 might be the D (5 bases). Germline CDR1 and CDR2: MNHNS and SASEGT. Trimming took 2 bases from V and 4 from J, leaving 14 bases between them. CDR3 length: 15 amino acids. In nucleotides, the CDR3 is TGTGCCAGCAGTGAATGGAATAACCAGGGCTATGGCTACACCTTC. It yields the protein CASSEWNNQGYGYTF.

This CDR3 is CSVGTPGAETQYF. The CDR3 coding sequence is TGCAGCGTTGGGACCCCTGGGGCAGAGACCCAGTACTTC. This chain connects TRBV29-1 to TRBJ2-5, with D perhaps TRBD1 (5 bases). Germline CDR1 and CDR2: SQVTM and ANQGSEA. The length of the CDR3 is 13 residues. The V end was cut by 4 bases, the J end by 4 bases, with 13 bases between. The complete variable domain, with remaining parts taken from reference TRBV29-1 and TRBJ2-5, reads SAVISQKPSRDICQRGTSLTIQCQVDSQVTMMFWYRQQPGQSLTLIATANQGSEATYESGFVIDKFPISRPNLTFSTLTVSNMSPEDSSIYLCSVGTPGAETQYFGPGTRLLVL.

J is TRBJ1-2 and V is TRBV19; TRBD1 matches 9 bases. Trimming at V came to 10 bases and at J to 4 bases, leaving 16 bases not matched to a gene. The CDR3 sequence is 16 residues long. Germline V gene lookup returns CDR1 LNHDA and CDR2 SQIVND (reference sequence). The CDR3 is CATQSLTGGEFYGYTF. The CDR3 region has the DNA TGTGCCACCCAATCCCTTACAGGGGGCGAGTTCTATGGCTACACCTTC.

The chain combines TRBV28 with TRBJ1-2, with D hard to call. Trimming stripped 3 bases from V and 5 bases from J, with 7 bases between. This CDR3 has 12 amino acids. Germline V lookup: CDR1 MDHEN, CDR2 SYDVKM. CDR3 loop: CASSFREYGYTF. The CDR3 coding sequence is TGTGCCAGCAGTTTCCGGGAGTATGGCTACACCTTC.

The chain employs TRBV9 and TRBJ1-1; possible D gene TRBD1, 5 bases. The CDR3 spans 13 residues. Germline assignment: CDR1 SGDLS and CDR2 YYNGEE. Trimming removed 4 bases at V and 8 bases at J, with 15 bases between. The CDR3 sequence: CASSPGNRREAFF. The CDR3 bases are TGTGCCAGCAGCCCAGGAAACAGGCGCGAAGCTTTCTTT.

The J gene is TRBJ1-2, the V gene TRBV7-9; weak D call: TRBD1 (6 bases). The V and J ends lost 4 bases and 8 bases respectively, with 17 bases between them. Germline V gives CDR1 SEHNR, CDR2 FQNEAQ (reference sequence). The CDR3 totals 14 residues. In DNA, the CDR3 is TGTGCCAGCAGCTCCCAGGAGACAGGACCGGGCTACACCTTC. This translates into CASSSQETGPGYTF.

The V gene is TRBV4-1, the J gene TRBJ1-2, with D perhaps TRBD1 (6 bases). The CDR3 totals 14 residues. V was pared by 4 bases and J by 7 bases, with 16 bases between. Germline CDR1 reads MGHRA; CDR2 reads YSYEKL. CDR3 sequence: CASSPLTGGGGYTF. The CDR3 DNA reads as TGCGCCAGCAGCCCTCTTACGGGGGGCGGTGGCTACACCTTC.